Following are 25 T cell receptor beta chains from one sample sequenced in a study of blood T cell repertoires in COVID-19. Using immunoSEQ multiplex PCR, the repertoire was profiled, and TCRdb retains in-frame clones only, with some absent. The table includes approximately 330,000 clones, roughly 87% detected once. Material for sequencing was peripheral blood. The receptor set was obtained from a man aged 25-45 years with COVID-19, enrolled during active disease.

The chain combines TRBV5-6 with TRBJ2-1, with D perhaps matching TRBD2 (6 bases). This CDR3 region has 17 residues. Trimming removed 0 bases at V and 12 bases at J, with 25 bases between. Germline V gene lookup returns CDR1 SGHDT and CDR2 YYEEEE. In DNA, the CDR3 is TGTGCCAGCAGCTTGGAGGGTTGGAGGGGTCAGCACTTCGGGCAGTTCTTC. It specifies CASSLEGWRGQHFGQFF.

The J gene is TRBJ1-1, the V gene TRBV2; D is possibly TRBD1 (6 bases). The V gene's germline CDR1 is SNHLY and CDR2 FYNNEI. This CDR3 region has 15 residues. Trimming left V 4 bases short and J 1 base short, with 13 bases between. The CDR3 region has the DNA TGTGCCAGCAGTGCCTTTTACAGGGAGAACACTGAAGCTTTCTTT. This codes for CASSAFYRENTEAFF. Supplemented by reference TRBV2 and TRBJ1-1, the full variable domain reads EPEVTQTPSHQVTQMGQEVILRCVPISNHLYFYWYRQILGQKVEFLVSFYNNEISEKSEIFDDQFSVERPDGSNFTLKIRSTKLEDSAMYFCASSAFYRENTEAFFGQGTRLTVV.

The V call is TRBV7-3, the J call TRBJ2-3; 9 nucleotides match TRBD1. The CDR3 consists of 16 residues. V lost 3 bases, J lost 3 bases, and 7 bases stayed unmatched. Germline values: CDR1 SGHTA, CDR2 FQGTGA. The CDR3 spells CASSLTGGSGTDTQYF. As DNA, the CDR3 is TGTGCCAGCAGCTTGACAGGGGGGAGTGGAACAGATACGCAGTATTTT. The whole variable domain, remainder taken from reference TRBV7-3 and TRBJ2-3, is GAGVSQTPSNKVTEKGKYVELRCDPISGHTALYWYRQSLGQGPEFLIYFQGTGAADDSGLPNDRFFAVRPEGSVSTLKIQRTERGDSAVYLCASSLTGGSGTDTQYFGPGTRLTVL.

The chain has TRBV28 and TRBJ2-7; 11 nucleotides match TRBD2. After removal of 4 bases from V and 3 bases from J, the junction contained 11 bases not matched to a gene. CDR1 and CDR2 (germline): MDHEN, SYDVKM. The CDR3 runs to 17 residues. CDR3 DNA: TGTGCCAGCAGTTATCGGCTAGCGGGAGGCTCTGTCTACGAGCAGTACTTC. It yields the protein CASSYRLAGGSVYEQYF.

The rearrangement uses TRBV28 and TRBJ2-7; D remains unclear. Germline CDR1 MDHEN, CDR2 SYDVKM. This CDR3 is 15 amino acids long. V dropped 4 bases and J dropped 1 base, with 14 bases sitting between them. This CDR3 is CASSSFVGGSYEQYF. CDR3 in DNA: TGTGCCAGCAGTTCATTCGTTGGCGGTTCCTACGAGCAGTACTTC.

The gene calls are TRBV27 and TRBJ2-1; 8 nucleotides agree with TRBD2. This CDR3 region has 17 residues. Unmatched junction bases numbered 15, after V lost 3 bases and J lost 8 bases. Germline V gene sequence: CDR1 MNHEY, CDR2 SMNVEV (reference sequence). The CDR3 loop reads CASSFTGLREGRYEQFF. CDR3 in DNA: TGTGCCAGCAGTTTCACGGGCCTACGGGAGGGAAGGTATGAGCAGTTCTTC.

CDR3 loop: CASSLTGTYEQYF. CDR3 bases: TGTGCCAGCTCACTCACAGGTACCTACGAGCAGTACTTC. This chain links TRBV18 with TRBJ2-7, with a tentative D call TRBD1 (5 bases). Germline assignment: CDR1 KGHSH and CDR2 LQKENI. The CDR3 covers 13 residues. V shed 4 bases and J shed 2 bases, with 9 bases lying between them.

The chain combines TRBV10-3 with TRBJ2-5, with 7 bases matching TRBD2. This CDR3 contains 15 residues. Per germline, CDR1 ENHRY and CDR2 SYGVKD. With 4 bases clipped from V and 5 bases from J, the junction kept 10 bases outside the gene matches. Here the CDR3 DNA reads TGTGCCATCAGTGGGCGGGAGTCACCCGGGGAGACCCAGTACTTC. Residues: CAISGRESPGETQYF.

The chain uses TRBV7-6 and TRBJ2-7; weak D call: TRBD1 (6 bases). Trimming removed 5 bases from V and 5 bases from J, with 16 bases in between. Germline V gene data show CDR1 as SGHVS and CDR2 as FNYEAQ. This CDR3 has 14 residues. The chain's CDR3 is CASSRGWGLDEQYF. CDR3 nucleotide sequence: TGTGCCAGCAGCCGTGGCTGGGGGCTTGACGAGCAGTACTTC.

V gene TRBV6-5 combines with J gene TRBJ1-6, with 7 nucleotides matching TRBD1. Germline V CDR1 and CDR2: MNHEY, SVGAGI. The J segment lost 5 bases and the V segment lost 6 bases, leaving 7 bases of the junction unmatched. This CDR3 is built from 15 residues. The CDR3 DNA reads TGTGCCAGCAGGCCGCGGGACAGCAATAATTCACCCCTCCACTTT. Its protein is CASRPRDSNNSPLHF.

This clone was observed a few times. The genes are TRBV27 and TRBJ2-7; 9 bases are shared with TRBD1. Germline V gene data show CDR1 as MNHEY and CDR2 as SMNVEV (reference sequence). V shed 2 bases, J shed 6 bases, and the junction held 29 bases outside the gene matches. The CDR3 has 22 residues. The CDR3 DNA is TGTGCCAGCAGTTTAAGAGTCATTCAGCGGGACAGGGTTTCTCTCGCTGCGTCCGAGCAGTACTTC. Its translation is CASSLRVIQRDRVSLAASEQYF.

The genes are TRBV27 and TRBJ1-5, with 7 bases that match TRBD1. Trimming cost V 3 bases and J 0 bases; bases outside gene matches: 8. The CDR3 has 17 residues. The germline CDR1 and CDR2 sequences are MNHEY and SMNVEV (reference sequence). The CDR3 spells CASSFSGGDYSNQPQHF. The CDR3 bases are TGTGCCAGCAGTTTTTCAGGGGGTGATTATAGCAATCAGCCCCAGCATTTT.

In this sample, this clone turned up a few times. This chain connects TRBV5-1 to TRBJ2-3; 7 nucleotides agree with TRBD1. The CDR3 consists of 16 residues. Trimming cost V 4 bases and J 0 bases; bases outside gene matches: 8. Germline V CDR1 and CDR2: SGHRS, YFSETQ. The CDR3: CASSQGQVASTDTQYF. CDR3 nucleotide sequence: TGCGCCAGCAGCCAAGGACAGGTCGCTAGCACAGATACGCAGTATTTT.

The rearrangement joins TRBV5-1 to TRBJ2-1, with 10 bases fitting TRBD2. CDR3 length: 21 residues. Looked up from germline, CDR1 is SGHRS and CDR2 is YFSETQ. With 0 bases clipped from V and 0 bases from J, the junction kept 15 bases outside the gene matches. CDR3 loop: CASSLAPPTSGQIFSYNEQFF. The CDR3 nucleotides read TGCGCCAGCAGCTTGGCGCCTCCGACTAGCGGGCAAATATTCTCCTACAATGAGCAGTTCTTC.

This chain links TRBV30 with TRBJ1-2; the match to TRBD1 covers 7 bases. Germline CDR1 is GTSNPN and CDR2 is SVGIG (reference sequence). Trimming took 4 bases from V and 0 from J; bases not matched to a gene: 5. CDR3 length: 14 residues. Here the CDR3 reads CAWKQGPANYGYTF. In DNA, the CDR3 is TGTGCCTGGAAACAGGGGCCAGCTAACTATGGCTACACCTTC.

This chain joins TRBV7-9 and TRBJ1-2; 7 bases fit TRBD1. The CDR3 loop spans 14 amino acids. V lost 5 bases and J lost 5; bases outside the gene matches: 8. Germline loops: CDR1 SEHNR, CDR2 FQNEAQ (reference sequence). The CDR3 DNA sequence: TGTGCCAGCAGCGCCTCGGAGACAGGGTATGGCTACACCTTC. Translation gives CASSASETGYGYTF. Variable domain in full (rest from reference TRBV7-9 and TRBJ1-2): DTGVSQNPRHKITKRGQNVTFRCDPISEHNRLYWYRQTLGQGPEFLTYFQNEAQLEKSRLLSDRFSAERPKGSFSTLEIQRTEQGDSAMYLCASSASETGYGYTFGSGTRLTVV.

This chain connects TRBV7-9 to TRBJ2-7, with D maybe TRBD2 (5 bases). Looked up from germline, CDR1 is SEHNR and CDR2 is FQNEAQ (reference sequence). V dropped 3 bases and J dropped 2 bases, with 11 bases sitting between them. The CDR3 totals 14 residues. The CDR3 nucleotides read TGTGCCAGCAGCTTCGGGATTGGGCCCTACGAGCAGTACTTC. It yields the protein CASSFGIGPYEQYF.

This chain joins TRBV5-1 and TRBJ2-6; D uncertain. Germline V gene data show CDR1 as SGHRS and CDR2 as YFSETQ. CDR3 size: 15 residues. Trimming pared 9 bases from V and 1 base from J, leaving 14 bases between. CDR3 in DNA: TGCGCCACTCAGAAGAATTGGTCTGGGGCCAACGTCCTGACTTTC. Protein sequence: CATQKNWSGANVLTF.

The V call is TRBV5-1, the J call TRBJ1-1; 7 bases agree with TRBD1. The CDR3 contains 15 residues. V shed 0 bases and J 1 base; nucleotides not matched to a gene: 3. Per germline, CDR1 SGHRS and CDR2 YFSETQ. The CDR3 spells CASSLGQGGNTEAFF. CDR3 nucleotides: TGCGCCAGCAGCTTGGGTCAGGGGGGGAACACTGAAGCTTTCTTT.

The rearrangement uses TRBV9 and TRBJ2-2; D gene unclear. V was trimmed by 0 bases and J by 3 bases, leaving 9 bases between them. The CDR3 runs 15 residues. The germline V gene has CDR1 SGDLS and CDR2 YYNGEE. The CDR3 nucleotides read TGTGCCAGCAGCGTAGAAGAACAGTACACCGGGGAGCTGTTTTTT. This translates into CASSVEEQYTGELFF.

J is TRBJ1-5 and V is TRBV5-4, with a tentative D call TRBD1 (5 bases). The CDR3 is 13 residues long. Germline loops: CDR1 SGHNT, CDR2 YYREEE (reference sequence). V lost 4 bases and J lost 4, with 9 bases in between. CDR3 sequence reads: CASSQGGNQPQHF. The CDR3, as DNA: TGTGCCAGCAGCCAGGGAGGGAATCAGCCCCAGCATTTT. The whole variable domain, remainder taken from reference TRBV5-4 and TRBJ1-5, is ETGVTQSPTHLIKTRGQQVTLRCSSQSGHNTVSWYQQALGQGPQFIFQYYREEENGRGNFPPRFSGLQFPNYSSELNVNALELDDSALYLCASSQGGNQPQHFGDGTRLSIL.

This chain uses TRBV11-3 with TRBJ2-1, with D perhaps matching TRBD1 (6 bases). Germline lookup yields CDR1 SGHNT and CDR2 YENEEA. The CDR3 totals 16 residues. The ends were cut back, 2 bases at V and 9 bases at J, with 20 bases in the middle. The DNA for the CDR3 is TGTGCCAGCAGCTTATATCGAGGGGGAAAAAACGGTGAGCAGTTCTTC. The encoded protein is CASSLYRGGKNGEQFF.

The genes are TRBV11-3 and TRBJ1-1, with a weak D call TRBD1 (5 bases). The V and J ends lost 5 bases and 0 bases respectively, with 10 bases between them. Germline assignment: CDR1 SGHNT and CDR2 YENEEA. This CDR3 has 14 residues. The CDR3 coding sequence is TGTGCCAGCAGCATGGGACTGATGAACACTGAAGCTTTCTTT. Protein: CASSMGLMNTEAFF.

This sequence joins TRBV10-3 and TRBJ1-3; the D is unclear. The CDR3 sequence is 14 residues long. V was shortened by 6 bases and J by 3 bases, with 12 bases between the two germline ends. Per the germline V gene, CDR1 is ENHRY and CDR2 is SYGVKD. CDR3 nucleotides: TGTGCCATCAGCCTCTCTGAGGGTGGAAACACCATATATTTT. Translating it yields CAISLSEGGNTIYF.

This chain connects TRBV29-1 to TRBJ2-7, with 10 bases aligning to TRBD1. This CDR3 has 15 amino acids. V lost 6 bases, J lost 7 bases, and 15 bases stayed unmatched. Germline loops: CDR1 SQVTM, CDR2 ANQGSEA. Written as DNA, the CDR3 is TGCAGCGTCCTTTCACCGGGACAGGGGTTAAGGGAGCAGTACTTC. This gives the protein CSVLSPGQGLREQYF.